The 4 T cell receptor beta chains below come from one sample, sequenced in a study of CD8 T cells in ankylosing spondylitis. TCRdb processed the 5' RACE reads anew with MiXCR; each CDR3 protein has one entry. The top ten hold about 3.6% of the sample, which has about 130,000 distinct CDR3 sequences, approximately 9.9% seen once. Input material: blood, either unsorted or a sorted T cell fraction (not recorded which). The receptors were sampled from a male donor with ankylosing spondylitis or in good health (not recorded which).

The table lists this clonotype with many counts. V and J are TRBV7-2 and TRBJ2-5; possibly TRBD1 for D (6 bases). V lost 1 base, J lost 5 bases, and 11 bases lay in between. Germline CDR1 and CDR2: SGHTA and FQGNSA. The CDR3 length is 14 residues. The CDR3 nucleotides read TGTGCCAGCAGCTTAGATCAGGGGAGCGAGACCCAGTACTTC. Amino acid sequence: CASSLDQGSETQYF.

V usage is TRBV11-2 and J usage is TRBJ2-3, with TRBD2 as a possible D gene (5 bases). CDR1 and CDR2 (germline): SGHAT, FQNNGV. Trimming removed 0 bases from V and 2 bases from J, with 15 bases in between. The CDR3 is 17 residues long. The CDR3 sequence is CASSLEGRTPNTDTQYF. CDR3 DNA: TGTGCCAGCAGCTTAGAAGGGCGGACTCCTAACACAGATACGCAGTATTTT. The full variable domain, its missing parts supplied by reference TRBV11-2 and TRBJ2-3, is EAGVAQSPRYKIIEKRQSVAFWCNPISGHATLYWYQQILGQGPKLLIQFQNNGVVDDSQLPKDRFSAERLKGVDSTLKIQPAKLEDSAVYLCASSLEGRTPNTDTQYFGPGTRLTVL.

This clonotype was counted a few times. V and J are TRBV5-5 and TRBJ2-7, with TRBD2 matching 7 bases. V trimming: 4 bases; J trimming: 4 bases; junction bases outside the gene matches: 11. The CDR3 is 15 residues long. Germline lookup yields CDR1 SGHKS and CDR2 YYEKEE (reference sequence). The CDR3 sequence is CASSRIVTSPYEQYF. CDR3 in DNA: TGTGCCAGCAGCCGTATCGTGACTAGCCCTTACGAGCAGTACTTC.

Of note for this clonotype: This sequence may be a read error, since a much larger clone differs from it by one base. CDR3 sequence (DNA): TGTGCCAGCAGTCCTCAGGACAGAAAAGAGGCCCAGTACTTC. Protein product: CASSPQDRKEAQYF. The rearrangement uses TRBV12-3 or TRBV12-4 and TRBJ2-5, with a possible D match to TRBD1 (6 bases). The CDR3 consists of 14 residues.